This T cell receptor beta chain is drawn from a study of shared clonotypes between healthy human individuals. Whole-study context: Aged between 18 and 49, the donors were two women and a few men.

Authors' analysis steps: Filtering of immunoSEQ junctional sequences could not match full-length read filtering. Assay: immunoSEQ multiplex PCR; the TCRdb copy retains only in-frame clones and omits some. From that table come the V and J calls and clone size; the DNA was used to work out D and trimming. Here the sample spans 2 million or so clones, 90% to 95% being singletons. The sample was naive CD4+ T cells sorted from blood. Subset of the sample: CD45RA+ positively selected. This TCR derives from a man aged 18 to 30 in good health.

The CDR3 DNA follows: TGCAGCGTTGAGGGGCAGTCATTCTACAATGAGCAGTTCTTC. This translates into CSVEGQSFYNEQFF. The V and J genes are TRBV29-1 and TRBJ2-1; tentative D call: TRBD1 (5 bases). The CDR3 has 14 residues. V shed 3 bases and J shed 3 bases, with 12 bases lying between them. Germline V lookup: CDR1 SQVTM, CDR2 ANQGSEA.